A single T cell receptor (beta chain) is shown here with its context. The target antigen is unknown. This CDR3 is 13 amino acids long. Germline V gives CDR1 SGHAT, CDR2 FQNNGV. V was trimmed by 5 bases and J by 1 base, leaving 8 bases between them. This specimen belongs to a study of PD-1 blockade in classical Hodgkin lymphoma. Study-level points and caveats: Those starting nivolumab under 1 year post-ASCT were excluded. Repertoire differences lack defined causes, possibly disease activity or prior therapy.

Assay: immunoSEQ multiplex PCR; the TCRdb copy retains only in-frame clones and omits some. The sample yields roughly 13,000 clones, more than 85% seen once. Every single patient, without exception, relapsed after autologous stem cell transplantation, and brentuximab vedotin exposure varied. The chain uses TRBV11-2 and TRBJ1-1; D call uncertain. Sequencing was performed on peripheral blood mononuclear cells (PBMCs), taken at baseline. This TCR was sampled from a human donor with classical Hodgkin lymphoma. CDR3 sequence: CASSVTENTEAFF. The CDR3 DNA follows: TGTGCCAGCAGCGTGACGGAGAACACTGAAGCTTTCTTT.